This T cell receptor (beta chain) was sequenced for a study of vaccination and CD4 T cells after COVID-19. Study-wide findings and caveats: Convalescent patients showed a median 86.3% of reactive clones that were seen only post-vaccination.

There are a few counts of this clonotype. Its antigen is not known. The Oncomine TCR Beta short-read assay was applied to DNA of cultured CD4+ T cells. From CD4+ T cells that had been cultured, genomic DNA was extracted. Each CDR3 protein is one row after TCRdb ran MiXCR on the PCR reads. The sample records about 9,400 distinct CDR3 sequences, 30% to 35% being singletons. Treatment noted: approximately nine-day PBMC culture with coronavirus spike peptide pools or control peptides (ViraFEST assay). The collection of CD4+ T cells from the unexposed donor took place before the COVID-19 pandemic (2011-2018). This CDR3 contains 16 residues. The germline gives CDR1 KGHDR, CDR2 SFDVKD. The V and J ends lost 3 bases and 4 bases respectively, with 16 bases between them.

The source material was CD4+ T cells from blood, cultured in vitro. The clonotype was recovered from a human donor in good health. The chain recombines TRBV24-1 with TRBJ2-3; D may be TRBD2 (5 bases). The CDR3 DNA sequence: TGTGCCACCAGTGATCCCACATCGTTCGGGGCAGATACGCAGTATTTT. Protein: CATSDPTSFGADTQYF.